This T cell receptor beta chain is from a study of blood T cell repertoires in COVID-19. This CDR3 comprises 13 residues. Trimming took 5 bases from V and 6 from J; bases not matched to a gene: 4. Seattle patients were enrolled while actively infected and followed longitudinally. In the original analysis: Amplified reference gene primers provided the basis for estimating nucleated cell counts. Sequencing was performed with immunoSEQ multiplex PCR; in TCRdb, only in-frame clones are kept and a portion is missing. D and trimming were read from the DNA, whereas the V and J calls and clone size are those reported in that table. The sample includes some 450,000 clones, approximately 88% seen only once; the top ten take 10% to 15%.

The receptor's source is a woman aged 45 to 65 with COVID-19, enrolled during active disease. Sequenced input: peripheral blood. This sequence joins TRBV12-3 or TRBV12-4 and TRBJ2-3, with 8 nucleotides matching TRBD1. CDR3 DNA sequence: TGTGCCAGCAGTCCAGGGGACAGGGATACGCAGTATTTT. Its translation: CASSPGDRDTQYF.